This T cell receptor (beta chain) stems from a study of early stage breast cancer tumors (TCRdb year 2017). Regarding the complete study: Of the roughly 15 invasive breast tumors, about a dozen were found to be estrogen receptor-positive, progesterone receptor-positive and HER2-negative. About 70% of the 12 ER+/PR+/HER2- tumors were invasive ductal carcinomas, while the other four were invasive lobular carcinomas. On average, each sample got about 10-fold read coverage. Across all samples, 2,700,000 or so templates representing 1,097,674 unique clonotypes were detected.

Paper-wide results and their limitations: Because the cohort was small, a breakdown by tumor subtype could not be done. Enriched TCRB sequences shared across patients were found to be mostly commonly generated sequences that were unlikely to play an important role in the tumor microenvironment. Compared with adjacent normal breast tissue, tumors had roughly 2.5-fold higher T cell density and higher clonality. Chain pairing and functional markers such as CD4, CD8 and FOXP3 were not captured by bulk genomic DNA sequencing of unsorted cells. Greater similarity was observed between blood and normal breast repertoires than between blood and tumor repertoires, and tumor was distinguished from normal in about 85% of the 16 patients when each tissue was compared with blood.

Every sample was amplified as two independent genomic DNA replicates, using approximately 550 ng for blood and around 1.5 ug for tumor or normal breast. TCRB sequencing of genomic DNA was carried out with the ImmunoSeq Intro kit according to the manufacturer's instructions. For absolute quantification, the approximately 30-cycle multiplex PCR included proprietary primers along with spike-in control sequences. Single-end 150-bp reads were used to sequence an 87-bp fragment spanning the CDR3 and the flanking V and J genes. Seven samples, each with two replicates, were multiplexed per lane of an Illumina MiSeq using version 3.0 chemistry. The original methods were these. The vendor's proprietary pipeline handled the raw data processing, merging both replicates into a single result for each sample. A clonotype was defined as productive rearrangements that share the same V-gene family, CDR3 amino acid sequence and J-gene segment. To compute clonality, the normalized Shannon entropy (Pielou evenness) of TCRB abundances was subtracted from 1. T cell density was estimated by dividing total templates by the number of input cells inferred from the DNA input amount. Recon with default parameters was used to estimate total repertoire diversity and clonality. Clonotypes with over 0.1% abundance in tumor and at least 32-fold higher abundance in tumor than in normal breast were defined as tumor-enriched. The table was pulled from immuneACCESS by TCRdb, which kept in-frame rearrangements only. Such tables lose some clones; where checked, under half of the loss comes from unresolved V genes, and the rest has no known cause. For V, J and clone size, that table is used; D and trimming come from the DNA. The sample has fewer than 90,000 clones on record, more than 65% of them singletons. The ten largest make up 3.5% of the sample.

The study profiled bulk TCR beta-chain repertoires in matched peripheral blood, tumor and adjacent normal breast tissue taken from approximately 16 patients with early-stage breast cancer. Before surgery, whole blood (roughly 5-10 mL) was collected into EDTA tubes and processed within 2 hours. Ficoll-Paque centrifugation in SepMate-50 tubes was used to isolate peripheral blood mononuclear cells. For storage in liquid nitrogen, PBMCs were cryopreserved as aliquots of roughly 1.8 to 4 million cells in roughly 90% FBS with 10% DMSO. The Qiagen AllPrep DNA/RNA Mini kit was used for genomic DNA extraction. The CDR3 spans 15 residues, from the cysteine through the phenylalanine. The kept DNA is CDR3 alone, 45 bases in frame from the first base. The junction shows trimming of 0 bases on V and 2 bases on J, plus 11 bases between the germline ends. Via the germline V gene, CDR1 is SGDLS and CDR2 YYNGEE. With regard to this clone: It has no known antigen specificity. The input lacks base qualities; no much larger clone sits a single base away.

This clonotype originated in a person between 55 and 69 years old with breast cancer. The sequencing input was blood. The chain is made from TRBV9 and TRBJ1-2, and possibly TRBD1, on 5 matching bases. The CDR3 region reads CASSVDVGDNYGYTF. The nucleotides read TGTGCCAGCAGCGTAGATGTGGGGGACAACTATGGCTACACCTTC.